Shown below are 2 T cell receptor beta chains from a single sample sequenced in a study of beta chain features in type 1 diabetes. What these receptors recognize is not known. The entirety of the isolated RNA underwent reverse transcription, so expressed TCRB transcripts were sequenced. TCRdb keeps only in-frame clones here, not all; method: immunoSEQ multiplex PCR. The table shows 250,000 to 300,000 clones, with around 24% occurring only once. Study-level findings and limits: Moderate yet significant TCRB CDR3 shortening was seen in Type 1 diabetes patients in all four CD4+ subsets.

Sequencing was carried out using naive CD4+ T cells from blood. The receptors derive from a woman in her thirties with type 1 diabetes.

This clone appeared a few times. This CDR3 is CASSLREWGNEQFF. The CDR3 DNA reads as TGTGCCAGCAGCTTACGGGAGTGGGGAAACGAGCAGTTCTTC. This chain uses TRBV7-9 with TRBJ2-1; D might be TRBD2 (6 bases). The CDR3 has 14 amino acids. The ends were cut back, 2 bases at V and 10 bases at J, with 15 bases in the middle. Germline V lookup: CDR1 SEHNR, CDR2 FQNEAQ (reference sequence). Supplemented by reference TRBV7-9 and TRBJ2-1, the full variable domain reads DTGVSQNPRHKITKRGQNVTFRCDPISEHNRLYWYRQTLGQGPEFLTYFQNEAQLEKSRLLSDRFSAERPKGSFSTLEIQRTEQGDSAMYLCASSLREWGNEQFFGPGTRLTVL.

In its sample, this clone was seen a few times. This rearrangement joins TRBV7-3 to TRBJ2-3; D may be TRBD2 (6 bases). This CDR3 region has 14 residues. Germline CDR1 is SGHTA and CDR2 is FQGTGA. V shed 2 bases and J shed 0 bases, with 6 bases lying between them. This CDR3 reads CASSLGTSTDTQYF. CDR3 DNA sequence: TGTGCCAGCAGCTTAGGGACTAGCACAGATACGCAGTATTTT.